The 3 T cell receptor beta chains given below trace back to one sample, sequenced in a study of vaccination effects on CD4 cells after COVID-19 (dated 2022 in TCRdb). After around 10 days of culture, CD4+ T cells were isolated with the EasySep CD4+ T cell isolation kit. Two doses of either the BNT162b2 or the mRNA-1273 mRNA SARS-CoV-2 vaccine were administered to participants. The library was prepared using the immunoSEQ multiplex PCR assay. Here the immuneACCESS table is served through TCRdb, limited to in-frame sequences with V and J called. Missing clones are a known gap in these copies; in checked studies unresolved V genes cover under half, and the rest lacks a known reason. Across this sample there are 65,000 to 90,000 clones, with about 73% seen only once. The ten largest make up 2% to 3% of the sample. Their antigens are not known. This specimen consisted of CD4+ T cells from PBMCs cultured without peptide, obtained after COVID-19 vaccination. Receptor source: a human donor who received a COVID-19 vaccine.

This clone was recorded once. The gene calls are TRBV3-1 (or the pseudogene TRBV3-2) and TRBJ1-1; tentatively, D is TRBD1 (5 bases). CDR1 LGHDT and CDR2 YNNKEL come from the germline V gene (reference sequence). The CDR3 has 14 residues. V lost 1 base and J lost 3, with 9 bases in between. The CDR3 loop reads CASSQGGGDTEAFF. The CDR3 nucleotides are TGTGCCAGCAGCCAAGGGGGGGGTGACACTGAAGCTTTCTTT.

J is TRBJ1-4 and V is TRBV19, with 7 bases identical to TRBD1. The V segment lost 6 bases and the J segment 3 bases; nucleotides outside the gene matches: 7. The CDR3 is 15 amino acids. The germline CDR1 and CDR2 sequences are LNHDA and SQIVND (reference sequence). The CDR3 nucleotides read TGTGCCAGTAGGCCAGGGGGTAACTCTAATGAAAAACTGTTTTTT. Translated: CASRPGGNSNEKLFF.

The chain combines TRBV2 with TRBJ2-5, with D unclear. Germline loops: CDR1 SNHLY, CDR2 FYNNEI. The ends were cut back, 2 bases at V and 1 base at J, with 5 bases in the middle. The CDR3 extends over 13 amino acids. The CDR3 loop reads CASSERAQETQYF. CDR3 DNA sequence: TGTGCCAGCAGTGAAAGGGCCCAAGAGACCCAGTACTTC.